This T cell receptor beta chain stems from a study of blood T cell repertoires in COVID-19. Across the study: There were acute and convalescent COVID-19 samples, and they came from the United States, Italy and Spain. Sources were T cells, B-cell-depleted T cells, or PBMCs; the material itself was cDNA or gDNA.

Per germline, CDR1 SGHNT and CDR2 YYREEE (reference sequence). V lost 6 bases and J lost 0; bases outside the gene matches: 9. The CDR3 has 17 amino acids. Original analysis: Nucleated cell counts were estimated from reference gene primer amplification. Generated by immunoSEQ multiplex PCR, the TCRdb table keeps only in-frame clones and is missing some. V, J and clone size reflect that table, while D and trimming were determined from the DNA. The sample contains 70,000 to 95,000 clones, 89% of which appear only once. Sequenced material: peripheral blood. This sequence joins TRBV5-4 and TRBJ2-3; 11 bases line up with TRBD2. This sequence was found in a woman older than 75 with active COVID-19. CDR3 nucleotide sequence: TGTGCCAGCACCAGATTGACTAGCGGGGCTAGCACAGATACGCAGTATTTT. Its translation is CASTRLTSGASTDTQYF.